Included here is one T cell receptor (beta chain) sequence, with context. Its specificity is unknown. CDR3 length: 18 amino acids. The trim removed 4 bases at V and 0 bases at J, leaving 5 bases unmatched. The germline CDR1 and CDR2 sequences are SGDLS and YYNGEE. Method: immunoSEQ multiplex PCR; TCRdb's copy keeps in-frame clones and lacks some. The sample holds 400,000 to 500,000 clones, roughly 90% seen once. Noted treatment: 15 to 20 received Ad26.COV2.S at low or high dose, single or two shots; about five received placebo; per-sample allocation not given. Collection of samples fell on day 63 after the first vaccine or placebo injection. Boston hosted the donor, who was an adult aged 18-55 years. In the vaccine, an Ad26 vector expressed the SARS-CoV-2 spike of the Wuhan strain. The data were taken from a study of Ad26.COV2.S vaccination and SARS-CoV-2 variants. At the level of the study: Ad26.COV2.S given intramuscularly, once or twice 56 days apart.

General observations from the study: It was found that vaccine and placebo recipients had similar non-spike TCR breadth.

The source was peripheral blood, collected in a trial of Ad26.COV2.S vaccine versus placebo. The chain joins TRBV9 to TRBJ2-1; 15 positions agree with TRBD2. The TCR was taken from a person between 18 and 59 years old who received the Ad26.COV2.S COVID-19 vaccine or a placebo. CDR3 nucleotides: TGTGCCAGCAGCTCGGGACTAGCGGGGGGTGACTCCTACAATGAGCAGTTCTTC. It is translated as CASSSGLAGGDSYNEQFF.